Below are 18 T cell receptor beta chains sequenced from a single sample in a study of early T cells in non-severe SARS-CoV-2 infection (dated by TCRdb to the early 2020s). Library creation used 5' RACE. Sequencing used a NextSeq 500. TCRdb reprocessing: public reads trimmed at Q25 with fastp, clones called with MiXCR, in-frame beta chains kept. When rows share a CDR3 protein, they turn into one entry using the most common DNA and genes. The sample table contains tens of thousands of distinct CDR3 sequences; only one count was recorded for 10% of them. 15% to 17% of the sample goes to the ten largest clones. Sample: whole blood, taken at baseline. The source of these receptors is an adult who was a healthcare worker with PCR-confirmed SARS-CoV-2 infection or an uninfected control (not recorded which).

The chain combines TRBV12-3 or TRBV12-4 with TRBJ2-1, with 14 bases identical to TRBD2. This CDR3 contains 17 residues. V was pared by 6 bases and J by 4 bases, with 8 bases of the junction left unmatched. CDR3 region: CASSKTSGRGDYNEQFF. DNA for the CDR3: TGTGCCAGCAGCAAGACTAGCGGGAGGGGGGATTACAATGAGCAGTTCTTC.

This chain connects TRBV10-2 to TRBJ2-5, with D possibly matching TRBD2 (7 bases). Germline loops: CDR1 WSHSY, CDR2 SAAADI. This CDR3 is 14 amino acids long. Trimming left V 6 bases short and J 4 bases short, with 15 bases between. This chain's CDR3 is CASRRGGEGETQYF. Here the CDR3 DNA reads TGCGCCAGCAGAAGGGGGGGCGAGGGAGAGACCCAGTACTTC.

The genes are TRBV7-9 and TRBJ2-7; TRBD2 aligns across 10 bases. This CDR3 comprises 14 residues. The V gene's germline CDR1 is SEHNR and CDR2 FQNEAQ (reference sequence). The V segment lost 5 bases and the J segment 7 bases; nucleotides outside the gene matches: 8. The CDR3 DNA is TGTGCCAGCAGCCCCATGAGCGGGAGGGTTGAGCAGTACTTC. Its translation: CASSPMSGRVEQYF.

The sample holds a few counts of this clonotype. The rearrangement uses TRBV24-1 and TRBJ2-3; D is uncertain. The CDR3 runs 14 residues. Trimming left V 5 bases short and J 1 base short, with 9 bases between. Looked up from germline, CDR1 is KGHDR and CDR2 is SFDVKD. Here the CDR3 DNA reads TGTGCCACCAGTGGTTTCACAGGCACAGATACGCAGTATTTT. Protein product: CATSGFTGTDTQYF.

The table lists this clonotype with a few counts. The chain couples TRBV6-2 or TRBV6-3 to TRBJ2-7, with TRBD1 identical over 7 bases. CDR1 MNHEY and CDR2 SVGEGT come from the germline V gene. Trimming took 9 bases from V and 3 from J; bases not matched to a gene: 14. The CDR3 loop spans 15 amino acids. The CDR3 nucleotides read TGTGCCAGTTACGATCCGGGACAGTACAACTACGAGCAGTACTTC. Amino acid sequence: CASYDPGQYNYEQYF.

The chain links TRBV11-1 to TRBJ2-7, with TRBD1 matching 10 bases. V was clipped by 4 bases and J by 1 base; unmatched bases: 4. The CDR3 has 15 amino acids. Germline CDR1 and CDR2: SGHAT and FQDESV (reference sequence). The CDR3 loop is CASSSGQGLSYEQYF. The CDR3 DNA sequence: TGTGCCAGCAGCTCGGGACAGGGGCTGTCCTACGAGCAGTACTTC. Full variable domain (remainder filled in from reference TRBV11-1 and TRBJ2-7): EAEVAQSPRYKITEKSQAVAFWCDPISGHATLYWYRQILGQGPELLVQFQDESVVDDSQLPKDRFSAERLKGVDSTLKIQPAELGDSAMYLCASSSGQGLSYEQYFGPGTRLTVT.

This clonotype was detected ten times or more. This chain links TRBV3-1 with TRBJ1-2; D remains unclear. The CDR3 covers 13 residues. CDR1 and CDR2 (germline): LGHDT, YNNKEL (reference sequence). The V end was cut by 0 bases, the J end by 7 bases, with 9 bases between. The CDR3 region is CASSQDSTGGYTF. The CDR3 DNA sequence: TGTGCCAGCAGCCAAGATAGTACGGGTGGCTACACCTTC. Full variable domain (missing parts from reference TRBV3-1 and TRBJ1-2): DTAVSQTPKYLVTQMGNDKSIKCEQNLGHDTMYWYKQDSKKFLKIMFSYNNKELIINETVPNRFSPKSPDKAHLNLHINSLELGDSAVYFCASSQDSTGGYTFGSGTRLTVV.

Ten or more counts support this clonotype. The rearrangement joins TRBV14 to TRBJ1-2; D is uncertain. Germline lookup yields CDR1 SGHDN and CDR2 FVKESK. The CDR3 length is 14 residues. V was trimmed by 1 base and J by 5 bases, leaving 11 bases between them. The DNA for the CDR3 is TGTGCCAGCAGCCAAGCCACGCCTGGGTATGGCTACACCTTC. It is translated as CASSQATPGYGYTF.

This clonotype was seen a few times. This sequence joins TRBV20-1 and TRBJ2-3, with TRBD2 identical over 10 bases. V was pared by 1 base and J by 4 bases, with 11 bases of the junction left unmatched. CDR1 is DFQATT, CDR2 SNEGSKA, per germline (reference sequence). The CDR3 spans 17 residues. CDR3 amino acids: CSARGVGTSDWADTQYF. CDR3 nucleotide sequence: TGCAGTGCTAGAGGGGTGGGGACTAGCGATTGGGCAGATACGCAGTATTTT.

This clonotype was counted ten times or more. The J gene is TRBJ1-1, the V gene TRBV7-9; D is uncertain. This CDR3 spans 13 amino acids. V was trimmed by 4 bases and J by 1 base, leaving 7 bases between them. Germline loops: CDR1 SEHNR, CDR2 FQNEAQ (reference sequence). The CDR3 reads CASSSTQNTEAFF. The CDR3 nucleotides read TGTGCCAGCAGCTCGACTCAGAACACTGAAGCTTTCTTT.

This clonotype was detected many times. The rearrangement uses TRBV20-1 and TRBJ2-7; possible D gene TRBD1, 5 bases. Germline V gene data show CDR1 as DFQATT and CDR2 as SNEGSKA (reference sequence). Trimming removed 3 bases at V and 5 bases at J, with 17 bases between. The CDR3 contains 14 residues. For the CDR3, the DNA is TGCAGTGCTAGTCCAGTCGGCTGGGGCCACGAGCAGTACTTC. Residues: CSASPVGWGHEQYF.

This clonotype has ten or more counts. CDR3: CASSQDDDYEQYF. The CDR3 DNA reads TGTGCCAGCAGCCAAGATGACGACTACGAGCAGTACTTC. This chain uses TRBV3-1 with TRBJ2-7; D is unclear. Trimming stripped 0 bases from V and 3 bases from J, with 6 bases between. Germline CDR1 LGHDT, CDR2 YNNKEL (reference sequence). The CDR3 spans 13 residues.

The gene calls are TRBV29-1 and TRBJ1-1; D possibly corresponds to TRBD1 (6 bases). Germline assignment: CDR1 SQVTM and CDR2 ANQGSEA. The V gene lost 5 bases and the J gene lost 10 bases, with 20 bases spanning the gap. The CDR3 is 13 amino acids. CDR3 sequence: CSVLRDTGSAAFF. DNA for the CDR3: TGCAGCGTTCTGCGGGACACCGGGTCGGCAGCTTTCTTT.

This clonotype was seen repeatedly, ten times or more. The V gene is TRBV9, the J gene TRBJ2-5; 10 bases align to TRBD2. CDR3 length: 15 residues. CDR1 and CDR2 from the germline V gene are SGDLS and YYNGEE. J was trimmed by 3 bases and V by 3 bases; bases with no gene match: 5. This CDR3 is CASSAGTSAKETQYF. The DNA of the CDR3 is TGTGCCAGCAGCGCTGGGACTAGCGCGAAAGAGACCCAGTACTTC.

CDR3 sequence (DNA): TGCGCCAGCAGTGAAAAATACGAGCAGTACTTC. Translated: CASSEKYEQYF. This rearrangement joins TRBV10-2 to TRBJ2-7; no definite D call. Germline loops: CDR1 WSHSY, CDR2 SAAADI. CDR3 length equals 11 residues. V was shortened by 3 bases and J by 4 bases, with 4 bases between the two germline ends.

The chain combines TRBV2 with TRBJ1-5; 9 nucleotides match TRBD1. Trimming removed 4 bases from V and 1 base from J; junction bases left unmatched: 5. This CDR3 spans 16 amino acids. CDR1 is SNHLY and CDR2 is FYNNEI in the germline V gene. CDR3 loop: CASSARGQGSNQPQHF. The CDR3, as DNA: TGTGCCAGCAGTGCCAGGGGACAGGGCAGCAATCAGCCCCAGCATTTT.

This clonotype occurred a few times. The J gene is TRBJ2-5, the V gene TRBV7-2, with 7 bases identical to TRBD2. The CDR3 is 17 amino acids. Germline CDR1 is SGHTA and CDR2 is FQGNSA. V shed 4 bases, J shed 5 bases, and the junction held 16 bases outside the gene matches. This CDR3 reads CASSSRSASGVKETQYF. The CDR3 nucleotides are TGTGCCAGCAGCTCCCGGTCTGCTAGCGGAGTCAAGGAGACCCAGTACTTC.

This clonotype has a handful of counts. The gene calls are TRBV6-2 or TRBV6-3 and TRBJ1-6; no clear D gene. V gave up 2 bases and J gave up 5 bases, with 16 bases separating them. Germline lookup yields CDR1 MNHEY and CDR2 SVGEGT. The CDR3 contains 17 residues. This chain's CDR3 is CASSYLGSSTDNSPLHF. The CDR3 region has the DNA TGTGCCAGCAGTTACCTGGGGTCCTCTACGGATAATTCACCCCTCCACTTT.